The clone carrying this T cell receptor beta chain turned up a few times. Antigen specificity is unknown. A read error may produce the germline difference seen at one junction end. This CDR3 spans 14 amino acids. The germline gives CDR1 SNHLY, CDR2 FYNNEI. Whenever a sample was processed, at least 6.5 million PBMCs were isolated. The second PCR ran about 7 to 12 cycles with a sample-barcoded 5' primer and J-beta primers. One entry per CDR3 protein, called by TCRdb with MiXCR from the 5' RACE reads. This table holds 750,000 to 950,000 distinct CDR3 sequences, about 26% found once. The data were obtained in a study of blood T cells in healthy people across ages. General study points: Across samples, TCR beta diversity tracked strongly with naive T cell percentage.

The same data also went into a second study, on T cells of mothers and their children. In that study: RNA that had been extracted went wholly into cDNA synthesis, at roughly 1.5 ug per 15 ul. The search for persistent microchimeric T cell clones detected none.

Material for sequencing was blood. This rearrangement joins TRBV2 to TRBJ2-6, with D maybe TRBD1 (6 bases). This receptor was taken from a boy aged 5-17 years in good health. CDR3 residues: CASEGTSGANVLTF. The CDR3, as DNA: TGTGCCAGCGAAGGGACATCTGGGGCCAACGTCCTGACCTTC.